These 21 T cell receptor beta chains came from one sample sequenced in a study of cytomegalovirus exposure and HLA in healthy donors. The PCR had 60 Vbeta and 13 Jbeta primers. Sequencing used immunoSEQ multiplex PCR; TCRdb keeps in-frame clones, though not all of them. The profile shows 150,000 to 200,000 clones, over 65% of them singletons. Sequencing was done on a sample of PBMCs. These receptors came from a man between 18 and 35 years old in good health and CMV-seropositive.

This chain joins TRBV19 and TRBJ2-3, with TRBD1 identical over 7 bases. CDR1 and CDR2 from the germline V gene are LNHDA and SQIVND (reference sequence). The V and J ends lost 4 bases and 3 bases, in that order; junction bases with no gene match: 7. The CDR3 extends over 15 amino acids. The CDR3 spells CASSRLGQATDTQYF. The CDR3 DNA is TGTGCCAGTAGTAGACTCGGACAGGCGACAGATACGCAGTATTTT. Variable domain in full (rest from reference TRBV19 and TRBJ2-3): DGGITQSPKYLFRKEGQNVTLSCEQNLNHDAMYWYRQDPGQGLRLIYYSQIVNDFQKGDIAEGYSVSREKKESFPLTVTSAQKNPTAFYLCASSRLGQATDTQYFGPGTRLTVL.

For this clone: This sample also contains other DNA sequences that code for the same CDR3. The CDR3 nucleotides are TGCGCCAGCAGCTGGACAGGGTCGGCAGATACGCAGTATTTT. Translation: CASSWTGSADTQYF. V is TRBV5-1 and J is TRBJ2-3, with 8 bases fitting TRBD1. CDR3 length equals 14 residues. Losses at the gene ends were 3 bases for V and 4 bases for J; bases not matched to a gene: 4. Germline CDR1 is SGHRS and CDR2 is YFSETQ.

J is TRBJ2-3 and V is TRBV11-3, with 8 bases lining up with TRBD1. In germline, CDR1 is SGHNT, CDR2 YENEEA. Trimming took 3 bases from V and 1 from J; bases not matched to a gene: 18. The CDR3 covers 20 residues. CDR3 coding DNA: TGTGCCAGCAGCTTTTCGACGGACAGGGCGTCCATATCAGGCACAGATACGCAGTATTTT. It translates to CASSFSTDRASISGTDTQYF.

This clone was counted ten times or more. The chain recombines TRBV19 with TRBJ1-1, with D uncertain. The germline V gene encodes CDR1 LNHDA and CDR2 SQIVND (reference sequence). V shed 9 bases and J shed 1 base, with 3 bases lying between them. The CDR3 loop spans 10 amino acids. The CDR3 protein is CASGNTEAFF. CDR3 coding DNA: TGTGCCAGCGGGAACACTGAAGCTTTCTTT.

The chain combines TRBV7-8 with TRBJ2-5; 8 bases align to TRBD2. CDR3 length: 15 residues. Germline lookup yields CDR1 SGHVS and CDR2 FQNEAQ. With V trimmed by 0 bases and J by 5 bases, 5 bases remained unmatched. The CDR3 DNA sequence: TGTGCCAGCAGCTTAGCGGCCCGGGGGGGGGAGACCCAGTACTTC. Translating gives CASSLAARGGETQYF.

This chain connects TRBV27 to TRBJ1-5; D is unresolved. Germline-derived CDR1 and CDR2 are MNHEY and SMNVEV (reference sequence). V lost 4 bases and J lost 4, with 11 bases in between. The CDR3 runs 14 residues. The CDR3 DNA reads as TGTGCCAGCAGTTACCGGACGGGAAATCAGCCCCAGCATTTT. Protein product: CASSYRTGNQPQHF.

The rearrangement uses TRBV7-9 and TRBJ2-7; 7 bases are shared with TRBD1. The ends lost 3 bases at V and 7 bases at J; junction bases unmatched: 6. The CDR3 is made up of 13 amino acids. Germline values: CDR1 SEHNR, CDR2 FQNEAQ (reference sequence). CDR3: CASSFEGAGEQYV. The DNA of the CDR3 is TGTGCCAGCAGCTTTGAGGGGGCGGGTGAGCAGTACGTC.

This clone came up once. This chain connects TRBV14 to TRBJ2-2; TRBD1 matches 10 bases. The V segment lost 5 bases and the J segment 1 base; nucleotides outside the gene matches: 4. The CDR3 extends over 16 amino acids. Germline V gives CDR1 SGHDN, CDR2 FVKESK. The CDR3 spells CASSRTGGLNTGELFF. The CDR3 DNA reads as TGTGCCAGCAGCAGGACAGGGGGGTTGAACACCGGGGAGCTGTTTTTT.

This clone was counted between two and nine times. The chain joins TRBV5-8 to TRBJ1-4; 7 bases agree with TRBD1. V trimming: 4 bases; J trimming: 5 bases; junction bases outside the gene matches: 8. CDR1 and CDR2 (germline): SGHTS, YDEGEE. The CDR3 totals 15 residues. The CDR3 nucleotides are TGTGCCAGCAGCCTGCCCGGGACAGCGAATGAAAAACTGTTTTTT. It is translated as CASSLPGTANEKLFF.

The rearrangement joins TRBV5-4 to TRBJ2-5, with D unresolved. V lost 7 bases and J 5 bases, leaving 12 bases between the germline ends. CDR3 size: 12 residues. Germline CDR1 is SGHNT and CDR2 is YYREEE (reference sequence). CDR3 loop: CASGGPRETQYF. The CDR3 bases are TGTGCCAGCGGCGGCCCAAGGGAGACCCAGTACTTC.

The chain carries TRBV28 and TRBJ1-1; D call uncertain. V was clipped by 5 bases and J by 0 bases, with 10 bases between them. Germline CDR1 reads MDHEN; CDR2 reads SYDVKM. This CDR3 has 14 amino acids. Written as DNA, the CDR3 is TGTGCCAGCAGTCCGGGGAACATGAACACTGAAGCTTTCTTT. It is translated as CASSPGNMNTEAFF.

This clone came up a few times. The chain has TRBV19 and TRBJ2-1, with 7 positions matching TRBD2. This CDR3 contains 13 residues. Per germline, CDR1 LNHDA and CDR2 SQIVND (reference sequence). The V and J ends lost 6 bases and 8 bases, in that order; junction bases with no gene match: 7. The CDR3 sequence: CASSGLEPDEQFF. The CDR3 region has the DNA TGTGCCAGTAGCGGACTAGAGCCAGATGAGCAGTTCTTC.

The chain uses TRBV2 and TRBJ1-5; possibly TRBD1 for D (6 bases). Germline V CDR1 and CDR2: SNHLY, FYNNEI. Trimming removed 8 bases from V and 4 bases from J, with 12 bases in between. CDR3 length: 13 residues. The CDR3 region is CASGRRGNQPQHF. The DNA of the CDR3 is TGTGCCAGCGGAAGAAGGGGGAATCAGCCCCAGCATTTT.

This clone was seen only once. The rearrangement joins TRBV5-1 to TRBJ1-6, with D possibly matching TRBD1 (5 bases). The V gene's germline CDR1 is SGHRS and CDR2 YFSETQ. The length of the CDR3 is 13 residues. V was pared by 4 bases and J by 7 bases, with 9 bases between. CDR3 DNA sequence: TGCGCCAGCAGCCCAGGGCAGAATTCACCCCTCCACTTT. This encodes CASSPGQNSPLHF. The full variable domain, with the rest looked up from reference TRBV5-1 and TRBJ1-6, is KAGVTQTPRYLIKTRGQQVTLSCSPISGHRSVSWYQQTPGQGLQFLFEYFSETQRNKGNFPGRFSGRQFSNSRSEMNVSTLELGDSALYLCASSPGQNSPLHFGNGTRLTVT.

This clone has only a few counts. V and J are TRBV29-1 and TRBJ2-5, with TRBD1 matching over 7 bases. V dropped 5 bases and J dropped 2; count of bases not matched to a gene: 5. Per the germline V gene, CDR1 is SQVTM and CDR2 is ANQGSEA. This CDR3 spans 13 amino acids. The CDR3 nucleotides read TGCAGCGTTAGGGACAGTGAACAAGAGACCCAGTACTTC. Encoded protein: CSVRDSEQETQYF.

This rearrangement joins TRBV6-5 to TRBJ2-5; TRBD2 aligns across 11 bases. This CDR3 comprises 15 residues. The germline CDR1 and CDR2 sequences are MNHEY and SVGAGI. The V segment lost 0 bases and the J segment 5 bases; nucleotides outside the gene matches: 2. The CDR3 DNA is TGTGCCAGCAGTTACTCGTCTAGCGGGGGGGAGACCCAGTACTTC. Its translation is CASSYSSSGGETQYF.

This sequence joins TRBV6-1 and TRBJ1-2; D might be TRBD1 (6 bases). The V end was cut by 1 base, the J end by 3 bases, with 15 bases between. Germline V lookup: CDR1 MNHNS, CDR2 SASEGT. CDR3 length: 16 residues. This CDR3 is CASSEGGRGGDYGYTF. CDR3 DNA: TGTGCCAGCAGTGAAGGAGGGAGGGGGGGAGACTATGGCTACACCTTC.

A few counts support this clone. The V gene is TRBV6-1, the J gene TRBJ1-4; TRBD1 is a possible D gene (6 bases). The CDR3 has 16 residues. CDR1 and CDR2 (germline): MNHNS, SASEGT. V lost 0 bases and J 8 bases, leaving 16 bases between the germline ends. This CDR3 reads CASSEAQGSRGEKLFF. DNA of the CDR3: TGTGCCAGCAGTGAAGCGCAGGGGTCCCGAGGCGAAAAACTGTTTTTT.

The CDR3 region is CASSQGHTYGYTF. CDR3 DNA sequence: TGTGCCAGCAGCCAAGGACATACCTATGGCTACACCTTC. The gene calls are TRBV4-2 and TRBJ1-2; D is undetermined. The germline V gene has CDR1 LGHNA and CDR2 YNFKEQ. The V end lost 1 base, the J end lost 4 bases, and 7 bases lay between the germline ends. The CDR3 loop spans 13 amino acids.

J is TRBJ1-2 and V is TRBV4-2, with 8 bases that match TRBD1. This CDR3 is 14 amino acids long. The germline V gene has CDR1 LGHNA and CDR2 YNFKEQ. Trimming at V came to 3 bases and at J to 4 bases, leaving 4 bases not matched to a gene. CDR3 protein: CASSHETGVYGYTF. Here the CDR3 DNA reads TGTGCCAGCAGCCACGAGACAGGGGTCTATGGCTACACCTTC.

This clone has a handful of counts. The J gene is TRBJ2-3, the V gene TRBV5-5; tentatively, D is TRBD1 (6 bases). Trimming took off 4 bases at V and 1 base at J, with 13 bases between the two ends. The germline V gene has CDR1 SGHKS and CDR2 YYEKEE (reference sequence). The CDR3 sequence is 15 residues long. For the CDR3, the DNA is TGTGCCAGCAGCAACAGGGTCGGGGGCACAGATACGCAGTATTTT. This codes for CASSNRVGGTDTQYF.